This T cell receptor (beta chain) was observed in a study of post-analysis software for immune sequencing data. Study results and caveats: Patients with multiple sclerosis recorded significantly lower normalized Chao1 diversity than controls, the study found. TRBV5-6, TRBV5-1 and TRBV20-1 belonged to a set of about five TRBV segments that were more frequent in patients than controls.

There are 14 residues in the CDR3. The ends were cut back, 9 bases at V and 4 bases at J, with 16 bases in the middle. Germline CDR1 SNHLY, CDR2 FYNNEI. The authors incorporated unique molecular identifiers into the TCR beta cDNA libraries. TCRdb ran MiXCR on the PCR reads and lists one entry per CDR3 protein. Here the sample spans 600,000 to 700,000 distinct CDR3 sequences, 55% to 70% being singletons. In this sample, this clonotype turned up once. Its matching antigen is unknown. Sample: blood. The V and J genes are TRBV2 and TRBJ2-1, with D maybe TRBD1 (6 bases). This TCR came from a girl aged 2 to 9 with multiple sclerosis. In DNA form, the CDR3 reads TGTGCCAGTACGATTTGGACAGCTTACAATGAGCAGTTCTTC. Amino acids: CASTIWTAYNEQFF.